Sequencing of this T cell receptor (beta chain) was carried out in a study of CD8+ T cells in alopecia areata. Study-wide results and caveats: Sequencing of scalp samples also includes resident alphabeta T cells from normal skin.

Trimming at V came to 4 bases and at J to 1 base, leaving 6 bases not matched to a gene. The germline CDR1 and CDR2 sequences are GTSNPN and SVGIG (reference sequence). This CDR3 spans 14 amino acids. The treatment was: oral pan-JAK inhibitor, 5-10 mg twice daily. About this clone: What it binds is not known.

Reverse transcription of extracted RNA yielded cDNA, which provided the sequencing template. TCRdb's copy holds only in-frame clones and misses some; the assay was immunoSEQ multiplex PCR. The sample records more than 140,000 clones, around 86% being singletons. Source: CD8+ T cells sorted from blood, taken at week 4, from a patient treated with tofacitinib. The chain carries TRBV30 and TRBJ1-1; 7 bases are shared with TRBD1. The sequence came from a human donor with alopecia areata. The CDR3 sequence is CAWTGDSQNTEAFF. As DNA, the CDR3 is TGTGCCTGGACCGGGGACAGCCAGAACACTGAAGCTTTCTTT. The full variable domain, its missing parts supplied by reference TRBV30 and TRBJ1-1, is SQTIHQWPATLVQPVGSPLSLECTVEGTSNPNLYWYRQAAGRGLQLLFYSVGIGQISSEVPQNLSASRPQDRQFILSSKKLLLSDSGFYLCAWTGDSQNTEAFFGQGTRLTVV.